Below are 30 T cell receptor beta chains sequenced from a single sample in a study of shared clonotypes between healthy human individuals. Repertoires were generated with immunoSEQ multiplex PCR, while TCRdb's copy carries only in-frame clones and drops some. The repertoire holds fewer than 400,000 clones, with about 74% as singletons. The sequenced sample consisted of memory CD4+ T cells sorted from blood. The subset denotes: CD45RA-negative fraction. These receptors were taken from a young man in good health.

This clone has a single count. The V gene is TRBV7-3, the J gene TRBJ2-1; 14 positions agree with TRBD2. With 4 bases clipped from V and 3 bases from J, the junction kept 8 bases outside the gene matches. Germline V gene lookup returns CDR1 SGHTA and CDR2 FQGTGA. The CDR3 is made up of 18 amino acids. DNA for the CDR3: TGTGCCAGCAGCTATACCGGGACTAGCGGGAGTGGCTACAATGAGCAGTTCTTC. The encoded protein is CASSYTGTSGSGYNEQFF.

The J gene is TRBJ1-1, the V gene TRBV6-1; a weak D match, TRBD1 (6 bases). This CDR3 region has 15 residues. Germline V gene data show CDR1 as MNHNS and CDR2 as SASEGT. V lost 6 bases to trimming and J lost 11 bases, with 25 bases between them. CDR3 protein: CASSQWGGPDQAAFF. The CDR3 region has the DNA TGTGCCAGCAGCCAATGGGGGGGCCCGGACCAGGCCGCTTTCTTT.

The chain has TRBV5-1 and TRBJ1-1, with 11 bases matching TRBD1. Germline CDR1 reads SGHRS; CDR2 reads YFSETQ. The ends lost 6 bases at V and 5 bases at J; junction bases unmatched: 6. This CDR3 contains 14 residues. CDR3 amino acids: CASTGQGASTEAFF. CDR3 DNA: TGCGCCAGCACCGGACAGGGGGCGAGTACTGAAGCTTTCTTT.

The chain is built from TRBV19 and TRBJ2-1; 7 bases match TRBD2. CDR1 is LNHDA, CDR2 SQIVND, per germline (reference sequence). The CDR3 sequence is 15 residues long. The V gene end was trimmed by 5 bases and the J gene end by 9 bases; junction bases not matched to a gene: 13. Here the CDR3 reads CASSPRVGEGAEQFF. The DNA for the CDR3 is TGTGCCAGTAGTCCCCGGGTGGGGGAGGGCGCTGAGCAGTTCTTC.

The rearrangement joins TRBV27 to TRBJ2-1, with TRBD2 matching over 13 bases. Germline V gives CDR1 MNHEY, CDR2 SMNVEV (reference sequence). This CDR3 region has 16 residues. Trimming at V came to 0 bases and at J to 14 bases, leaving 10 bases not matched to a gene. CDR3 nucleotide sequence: TGTGCCAGCAGTTTATCAGCCGGACTAGCGGGAGACTCGGAGTTCTTC. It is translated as CASSLSAGLAGDSEFF.

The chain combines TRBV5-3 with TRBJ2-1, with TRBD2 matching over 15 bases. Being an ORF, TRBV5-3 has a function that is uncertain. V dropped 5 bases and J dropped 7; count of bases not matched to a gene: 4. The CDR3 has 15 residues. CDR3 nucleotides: TGTGCCAGAAGTGCCGGGACTAGCGGGAGGAATGAGCAGTTCTTC. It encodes CARSAGTSGRNEQFF.

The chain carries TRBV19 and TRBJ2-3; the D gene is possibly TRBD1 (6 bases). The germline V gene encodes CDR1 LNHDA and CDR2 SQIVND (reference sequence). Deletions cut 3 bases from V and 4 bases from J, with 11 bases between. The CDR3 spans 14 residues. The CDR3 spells CASSMGRGADTQYF. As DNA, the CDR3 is TGTGCCAGTAGTATGGGCAGGGGAGCAGATACGCAGTATTTT.

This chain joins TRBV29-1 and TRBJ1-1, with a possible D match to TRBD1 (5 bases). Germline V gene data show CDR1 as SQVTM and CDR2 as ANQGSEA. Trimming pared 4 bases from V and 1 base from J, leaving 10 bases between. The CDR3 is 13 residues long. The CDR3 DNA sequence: TGCAGCGTTGCCGCTCAGGGGAACACTGAAGCTTTCTTT. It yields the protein CSVAAQGNTEAFF.

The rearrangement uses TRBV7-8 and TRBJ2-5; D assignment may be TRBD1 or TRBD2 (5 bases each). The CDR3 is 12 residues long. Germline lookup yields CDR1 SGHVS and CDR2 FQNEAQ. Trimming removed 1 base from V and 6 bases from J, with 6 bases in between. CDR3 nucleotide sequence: TGTGCCAGCAGCTTAGGGGGGAAGACCCAGTACTTC. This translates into CASSLGGKTQYF.

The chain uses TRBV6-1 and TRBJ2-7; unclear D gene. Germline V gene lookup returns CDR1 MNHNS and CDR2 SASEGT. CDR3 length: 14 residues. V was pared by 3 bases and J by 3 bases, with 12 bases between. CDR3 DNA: TGTGCCAGCAGTGAGCGCGGCACTAACTACGAGCAGTACTTC. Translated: CASSERGTNYEQYF.

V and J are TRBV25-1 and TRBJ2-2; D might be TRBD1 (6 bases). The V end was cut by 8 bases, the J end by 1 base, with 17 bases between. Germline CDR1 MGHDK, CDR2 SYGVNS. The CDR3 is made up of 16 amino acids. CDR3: CASGILGQENTGELFF. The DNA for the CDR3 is TGTGCCAGCGGGATCCTGGGACAAGAGAACACCGGGGAGCTGTTTTTT.

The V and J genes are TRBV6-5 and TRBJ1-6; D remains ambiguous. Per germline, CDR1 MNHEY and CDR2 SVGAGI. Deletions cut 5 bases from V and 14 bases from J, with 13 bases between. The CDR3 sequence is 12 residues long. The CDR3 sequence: CASSPGLWALHF. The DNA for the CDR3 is TGTGCCAGCAGTCCCGGGCTCTGGGCCCTCCACTTT.

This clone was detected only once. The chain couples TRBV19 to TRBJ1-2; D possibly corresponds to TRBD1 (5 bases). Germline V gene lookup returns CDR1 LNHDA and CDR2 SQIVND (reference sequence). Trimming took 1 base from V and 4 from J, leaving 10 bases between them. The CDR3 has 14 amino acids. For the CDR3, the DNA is TGTGCCAGTAGTATAGCGAGACAGCCCTATGGCTACACCTTC. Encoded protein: CASSIARQPYGYTF.

CDR3 protein: CAWSRSREETQYF. Written as DNA, the CDR3 is TGTGCCTGGTCACGCAGTAGGGAAGAGACCCAGTACTTC. The J gene is TRBJ2-5, the V gene TRBV30; D unclear. This CDR3 has 13 residues. Germline values: CDR1 GTSNPN, CDR2 SVGIG (reference sequence). Trimming cost V 5 bases and J 3 bases, with 13 bases left between them.

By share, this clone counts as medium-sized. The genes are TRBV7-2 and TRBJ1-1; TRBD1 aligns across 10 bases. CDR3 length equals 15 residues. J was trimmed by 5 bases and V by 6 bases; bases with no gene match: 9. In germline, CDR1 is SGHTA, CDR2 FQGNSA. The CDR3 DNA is TGTGCCAGCAGACCACCCGGGACAGGGGTTACTGAAGCTTTCTTT. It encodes CASRPPGTGVTEAFF.

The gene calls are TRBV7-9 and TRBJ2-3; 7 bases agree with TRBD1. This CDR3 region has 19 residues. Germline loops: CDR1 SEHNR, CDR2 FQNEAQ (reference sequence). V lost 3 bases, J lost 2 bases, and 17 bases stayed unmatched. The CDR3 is CASSLGNAGTETHTDTQYF. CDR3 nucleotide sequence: TGTGCCAGCAGCTTGGGGAATGCCGGGACAGAGACACACACAGATACGCAGTATTTT.

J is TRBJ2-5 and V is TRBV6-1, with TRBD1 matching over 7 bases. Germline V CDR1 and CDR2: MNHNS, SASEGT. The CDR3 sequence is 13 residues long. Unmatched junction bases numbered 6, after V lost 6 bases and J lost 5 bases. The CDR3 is CASSSQGWETQYF. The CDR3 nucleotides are TGTGCCAGCAGCTCACAGGGGTGGGAGACCCAGTACTTC.

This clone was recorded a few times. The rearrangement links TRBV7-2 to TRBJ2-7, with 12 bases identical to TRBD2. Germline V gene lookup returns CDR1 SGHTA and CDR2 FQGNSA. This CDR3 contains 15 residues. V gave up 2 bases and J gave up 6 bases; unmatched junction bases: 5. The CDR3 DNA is TGTGCCAGCAGCTTAACCGGACTAGCGGGACTCGAGCAGTACTTC. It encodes CASSLTGLAGLEQYF.

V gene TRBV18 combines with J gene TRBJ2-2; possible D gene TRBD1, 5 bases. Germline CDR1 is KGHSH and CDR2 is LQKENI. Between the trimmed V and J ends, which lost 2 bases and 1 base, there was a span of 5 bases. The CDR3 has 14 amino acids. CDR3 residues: CASSPDRNTGELFF. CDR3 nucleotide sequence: TGTGCCAGCTCACCAGACAGGAACACCGGGGAGCTGTTTTTT.

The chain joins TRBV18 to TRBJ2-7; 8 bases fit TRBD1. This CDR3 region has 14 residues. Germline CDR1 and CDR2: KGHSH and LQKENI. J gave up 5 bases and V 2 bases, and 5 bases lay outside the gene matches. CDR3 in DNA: TGTGCCAGCTCACCAAGCGACAGGGGTCACGAGCAGTACTTC. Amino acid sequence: CASSPSDRGHEQYF.

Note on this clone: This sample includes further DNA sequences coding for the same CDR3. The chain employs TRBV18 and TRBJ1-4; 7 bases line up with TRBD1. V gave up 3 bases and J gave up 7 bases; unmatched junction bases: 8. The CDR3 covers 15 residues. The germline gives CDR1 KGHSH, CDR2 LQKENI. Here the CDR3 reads CASSPRTGGGEKLFF. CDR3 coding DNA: TGTGCCAGCTCACCTCGGACAGGTGGCGGTGAAAAACTGTTTTTT. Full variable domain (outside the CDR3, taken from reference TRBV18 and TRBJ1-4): NAGVMQNPRHLVRRRGQEARLRCSPMKGHSHVYWYRQLPEEGLKFMVYLQKENIIDESGMPKERFSAEFPKEGPSILRIQQVVRGDSAAYFCASSPRTGGGEKLFFGSGTQLSVL.

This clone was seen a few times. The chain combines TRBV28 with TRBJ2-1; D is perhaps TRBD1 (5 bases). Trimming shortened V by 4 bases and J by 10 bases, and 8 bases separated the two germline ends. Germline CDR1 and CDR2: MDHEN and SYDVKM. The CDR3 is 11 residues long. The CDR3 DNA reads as TGTGCCAGCAGTTACAGGACAGAGCAGTTCTTC. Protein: CASSYRTEQFF.

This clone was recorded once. The CDR3 DNA reads as TGTGCCAGCGGACAGAGCAACTATGGCTACACCTTC. It specifies CASGQSNYGYTF. The chain recombines TRBV2 with TRBJ1-2, with D maybe TRBD1 (6 bases). CDR1 and CDR2 (germline): SNHLY, FYNNEI. V lost 8 bases and J lost 2, with 9 bases in between. The CDR3 covers 12 residues.

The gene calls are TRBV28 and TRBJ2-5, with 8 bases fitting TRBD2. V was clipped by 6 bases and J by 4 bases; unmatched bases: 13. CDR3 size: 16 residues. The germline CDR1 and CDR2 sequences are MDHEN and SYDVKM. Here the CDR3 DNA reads TGTGCCAGCAGCTTCGAGGAGCGGGAGTTCGGAGAGACCCAGTACTTC. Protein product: CASSFEEREFGETQYF.

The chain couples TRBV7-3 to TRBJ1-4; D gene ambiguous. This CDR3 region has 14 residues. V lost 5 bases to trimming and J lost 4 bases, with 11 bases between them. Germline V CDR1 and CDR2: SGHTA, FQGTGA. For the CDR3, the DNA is TGTGCCAGCAGCAATCAGGTAGATAATGAAAAACTGTTTTTT. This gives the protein CASSNQVDNEKLFF.

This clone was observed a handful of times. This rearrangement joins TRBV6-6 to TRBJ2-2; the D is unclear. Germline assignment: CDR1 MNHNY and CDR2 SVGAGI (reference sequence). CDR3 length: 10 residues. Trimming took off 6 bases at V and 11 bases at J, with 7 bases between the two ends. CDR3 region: CASRGSELFF. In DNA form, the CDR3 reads TGTGCCAGCAGGGGGTCAGAGCTGTTTTTT.

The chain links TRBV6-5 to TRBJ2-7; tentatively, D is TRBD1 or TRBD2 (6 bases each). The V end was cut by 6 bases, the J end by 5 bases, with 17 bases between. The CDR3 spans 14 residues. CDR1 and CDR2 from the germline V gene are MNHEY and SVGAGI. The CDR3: CASRNDNGGDEQYF. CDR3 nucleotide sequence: TGTGCCAGCAGAAATGATAACGGGGGCGACGAGCAGTACTTC.

CDR3 in DNA: TGTGCCAGCAGCTCCTCGGACAGGGCGTTGGATGGCTACACCTTC. Residues: CASSSSDRALDGYTF. The chain employs TRBV28 and TRBJ1-2; 8 positions agree with TRBD1. CDR1 and CDR2 from the germline V gene are MDHEN and SYDVKM. The CDR3 runs to 15 residues. Trimming removed 6 bases from V and 6 bases from J; junction bases left unmatched: 12.

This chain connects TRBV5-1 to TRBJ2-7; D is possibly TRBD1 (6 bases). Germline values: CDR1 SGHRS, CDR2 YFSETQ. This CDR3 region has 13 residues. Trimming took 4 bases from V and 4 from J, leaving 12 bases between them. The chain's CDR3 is CASSTDSAYEQYF. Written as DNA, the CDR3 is TGCGCCAGCAGCACGGACAGTGCTTACGAGCAGTACTTC.

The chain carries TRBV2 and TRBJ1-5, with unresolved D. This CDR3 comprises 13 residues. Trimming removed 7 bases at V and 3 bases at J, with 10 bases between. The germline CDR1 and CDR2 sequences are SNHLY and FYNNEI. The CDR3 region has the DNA TGTGCCAGCAAGGAACAGCCCAATCAGCCCCAGCATTTT. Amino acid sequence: CASKEQPNQPQHF.